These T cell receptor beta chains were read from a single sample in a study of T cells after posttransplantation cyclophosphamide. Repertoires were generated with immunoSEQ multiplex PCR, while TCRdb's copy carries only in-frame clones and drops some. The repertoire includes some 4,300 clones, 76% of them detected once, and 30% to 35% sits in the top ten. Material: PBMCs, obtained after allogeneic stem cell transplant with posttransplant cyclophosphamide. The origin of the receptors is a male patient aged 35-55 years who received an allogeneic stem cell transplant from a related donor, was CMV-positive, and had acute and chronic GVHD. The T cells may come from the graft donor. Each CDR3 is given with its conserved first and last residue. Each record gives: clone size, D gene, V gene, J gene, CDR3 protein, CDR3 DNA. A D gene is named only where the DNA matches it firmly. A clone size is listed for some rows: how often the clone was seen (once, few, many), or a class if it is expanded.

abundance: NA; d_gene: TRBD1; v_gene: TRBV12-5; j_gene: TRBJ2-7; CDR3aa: CASGLVPGTGGTYEQYF; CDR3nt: TGTGCTAGTGGTTTGGTACCCGGGACAGGGGGAACCTACGAGCAGTACTTC
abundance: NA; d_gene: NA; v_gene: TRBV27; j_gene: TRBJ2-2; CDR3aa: CASRPVLRNTGELFF; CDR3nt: TGTGCCAGCAGACCCGTCTTGAGGAACACCGGGGAGCTGTTTTTT
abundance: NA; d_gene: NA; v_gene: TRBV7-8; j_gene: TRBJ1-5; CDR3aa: CASSLQVNSNQPQHF; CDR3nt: TGTGCCAGCAGCTTGCAGGTTAATAGCAATCAGCCCCAGCATTTT
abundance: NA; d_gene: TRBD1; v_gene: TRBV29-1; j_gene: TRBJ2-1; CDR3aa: CSVGGQGDTEQFF; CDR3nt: TGCAGCGTAGGAGGACAGGGAGACACTGAGCAGTTCTTC
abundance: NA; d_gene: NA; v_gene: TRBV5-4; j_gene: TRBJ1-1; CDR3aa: CASSLFYRRNTEAFF; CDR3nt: TGTGCCAGCAGCCTATTTTACAGGAGGAACACTGAAGCTTTCTTT
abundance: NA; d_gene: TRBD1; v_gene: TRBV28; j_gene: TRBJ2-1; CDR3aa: CASSLYRGEDEQFF; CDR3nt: TGTGCCAGCAGTTTGTACAGGGGAGAGGATGAGCAGTTCTTC
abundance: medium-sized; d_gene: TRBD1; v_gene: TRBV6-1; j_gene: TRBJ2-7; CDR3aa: CASSEEGTGWYEQYF; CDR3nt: TGTGCCAGCAGTGAAGAGGGGACAGGGTGGTACGAGCAGTACTTC
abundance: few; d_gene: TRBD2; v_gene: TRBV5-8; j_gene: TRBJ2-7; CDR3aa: CASSLASEAREAGYF; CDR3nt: TGTGCCAGCAGCTTGGCTTCCGAGGCGCGGGAGGCCGGGTACTTC
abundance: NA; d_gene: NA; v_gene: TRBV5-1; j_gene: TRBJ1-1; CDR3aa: CASSSRQSENTEAFF; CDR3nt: TGCGCCAGCAGCTCAAGACAGTCGGAGAACACTGAAGCTTTCTTT
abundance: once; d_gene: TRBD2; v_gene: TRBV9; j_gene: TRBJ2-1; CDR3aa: CASSVEGGHYNEQFF; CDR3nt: TGTGCCAGCAGCGTAGAGGGAGGGCACTACAATGAGCAGTTCTTC
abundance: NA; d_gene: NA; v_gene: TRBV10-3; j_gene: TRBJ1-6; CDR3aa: CAISGGGNNSPLHF; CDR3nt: TGTGCCATCAGTGGGGGGGGGAACAATTCACCCCTCCACTTT
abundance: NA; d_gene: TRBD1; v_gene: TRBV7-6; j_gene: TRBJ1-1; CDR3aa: CASSSGQGQNTEAFF; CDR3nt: TGTGCCAGCAGCTCCGGACAGGGCCAGAACACTGAAGCTTTCTTT
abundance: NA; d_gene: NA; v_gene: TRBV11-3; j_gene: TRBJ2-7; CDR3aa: CASTPTGAYEQYF; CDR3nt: TGTGCCAGCACCCCAACGGGGGCCTACGAGCAGTACTTC
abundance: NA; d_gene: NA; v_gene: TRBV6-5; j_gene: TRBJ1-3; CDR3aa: CASSYSSGNTIYF; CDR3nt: TGTGCCAGCAGTTACTCGAGTGGAAACACCATATATTTT
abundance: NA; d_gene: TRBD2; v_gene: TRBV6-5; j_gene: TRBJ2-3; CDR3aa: CASSYTLAGGVDTQYF; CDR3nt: TGTGCCAGCAGTTACACTCTAGCGGGAGGGGTGGATACGCAGTATTTT
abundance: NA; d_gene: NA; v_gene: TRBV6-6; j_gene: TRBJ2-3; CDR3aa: CASSYGGSTDTQYF; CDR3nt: TGTGCCAGCAGTTACGGGGGGAGCACAGATACGCAGTATTTT
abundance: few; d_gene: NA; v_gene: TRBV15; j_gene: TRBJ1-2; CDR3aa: CATSNWPGEAGYTF; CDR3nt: TGTGCCACCAGTAACTGGCCGGGGGAGGCTGGCTACACCTTC
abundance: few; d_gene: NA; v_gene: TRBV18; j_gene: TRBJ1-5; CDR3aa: CASSPTPGLTNQPQHF; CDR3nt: TGTGCCAGCTCACCCACGCCGGGACTCACGAATCAGCCCCAGCATTTT
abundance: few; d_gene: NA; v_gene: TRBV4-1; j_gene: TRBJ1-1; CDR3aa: CASSPLPGFRTEAFF; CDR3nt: TGCGCCAGCAGCCCCCTTCCGGGGTTTCGCACTGAAGCTTTCTTT
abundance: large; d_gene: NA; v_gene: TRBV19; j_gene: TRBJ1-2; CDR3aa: CASSTGYGYTF; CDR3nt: TGTGCCAGTAGTACAGGGTATGGCTACACCTTC
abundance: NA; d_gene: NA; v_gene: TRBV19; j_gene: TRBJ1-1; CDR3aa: CASSMAAQRGTEAFF; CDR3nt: TGTGCCAGTAGTATGGCCGCGCAACGAGGTACTGAAGCTTTCTTT
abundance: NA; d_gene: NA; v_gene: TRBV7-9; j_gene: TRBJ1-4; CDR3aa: CASSLAAFNEKLFF; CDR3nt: TGTGCCAGCAGCTTGGCTGCTTTTAATGAAAAACTGTTTTTT
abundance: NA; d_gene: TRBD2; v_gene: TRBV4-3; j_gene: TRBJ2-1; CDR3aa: CASSLSGSNNEQFF; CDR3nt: TGCGCCAGCAGCCTTAGCGGGAGTAACAATGAGCAGTTCTTC
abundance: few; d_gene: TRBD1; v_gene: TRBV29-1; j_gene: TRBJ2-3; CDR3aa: CSVDRRQGSTDTQYF; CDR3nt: TGCAGCGTTGATAGGAGACAGGGGAGCACAGATACGCAGTATTTT
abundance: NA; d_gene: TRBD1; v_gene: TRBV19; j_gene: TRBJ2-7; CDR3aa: CASSTGQGLGEQYF; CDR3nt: TGTGCCAGTAGTACGGGACAGGGGTTAGGCGAGCAGTACTTC
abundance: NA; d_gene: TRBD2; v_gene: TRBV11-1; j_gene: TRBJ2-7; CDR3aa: CASSPGGGSEQYF; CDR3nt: TGTGCCAGCAGCCCGGGGGGGGGAAGCGAGCAGTACTTC